This T cell receptor beta chain appears in the sequencing data of a study of T cell changes during pregnancy in multiple sclerosis. Looked up from germline, CDR1 is GTSNPN and CDR2 is SVGIG (reference sequence). Trimming took 0 bases from V and 1 from J; bases not matched to a gene: 1. CDR3 size: 14 residues. Clones were sequenced by immunoSEQ multiplex PCR, and TCRdb holds only the in-frame ones, with some missing. In the table there are under 65,000 clones, about 93% of which are singletons. This clone came up a few times. The chain joins TRBV30 to TRBJ1-1; 8 bases align to TRBD1. The TCR was taken from a female donor with multiple sclerosis, enrolled in a pregnancy study. This material consisted of CD8+ T cells from peripheral blood mononuclear cells, taken in the third trimester of pregnancy. Here the CDR3 DNA reads TGTGCCTGGAGTGTAGGACAGGGGAACACTGAAGCTTTCTTT. Translated, it gives CAWSVGQGNTEAFF.